These 22 T cell receptor beta chains were all obtained from the same sample, sequenced in a study of blood T cells in healthy people across ages. Through a sample-barcoded 5' primer and a J-beta primer mix, a second PCR was run for roughly 6 to 12 cycles. TCRdb re-derived calls from the 5' RACE reads in MiXCR, one entry per CDR3 protein. The table shows around 780,000 distinct CDR3 sequences, with approximately 53% occurring only once. Sample: blood. The receptors derive from a middle-aged man in good health.

This sequence joins TRBV20-1 and TRBJ2-3, with TRBD2 matching 8 bases. The germline V gene encodes CDR1 DFQATT and CDR2 SNEGSKA (reference sequence). The CDR3 sequence is 17 residues long. V lost 1 base and J lost 2; bases outside the gene matches: 11. Written as DNA, the CDR3 is TGCAGTGCTAGAGGGGTTCGGGGGACTAGGAACACAGATACGCAGTATTTT. Its translation is CSARGVRGTRNTDTQYF.

This clonotype has just a few counts. The rearrangement joins TRBV7-2 to TRBJ2-1; the match to TRBD1 covers 7 bases. The J segment lost 2 bases and the V segment lost 5 bases, leaving 6 bases of the junction unmatched. The CDR3 has 15 amino acids. CDR1 and CDR2 from the germline V gene are SGHTA and FQGNSA. CDR3 protein: CASSATGVTYNEQFF. The CDR3, as DNA: TGTGCCAGCAGCGCTACAGGGGTAACCTACAATGAGCAGTTCTTC.

J is TRBJ1-2 and V is TRBV11-3, with D possibly being TRBD1 (5 bases). The CDR3 runs to 16 residues. V gave up 4 bases and J gave up 6 bases, with 21 bases separating them. From germline, CDR1 is SGHNT and CDR2 YENEEA. The CDR3 spells CASSSENGAHRNGYTF. The DNA of the CDR3 is TGTGCCAGCAGCTCCGAGAACGGGGCCCATCGGAATGGCTACACCTTC.

The chain links TRBV7-2 to TRBJ2-5; D not resolved. Germline CDR1 is SGHTA and CDR2 is FQGNSA. This CDR3 region has 14 residues. Trimming left V 5 bases short and J 2 bases short, with 12 bases between. The CDR3 protein is CASSRLPEQETQYF. The DNA for the CDR3 is TGTGCCAGCAGCCGTCTCCCAGAGCAAGAGACCCAGTACTTC.

V usage is TRBV27 and J usage is TRBJ2-1; D is perhaps TRBD2 (6 bases). From germline, CDR1 is MNHEY and CDR2 SMNVEV (reference sequence). The V end was cut by 1 base, the J end by 3 bases, with 13 bases between. This CDR3 is 16 amino acids long. This CDR3 reads CASSLYSGINYNEQFF. CDR3 DNA sequence: TGTGCCAGCAGTTTATATAGCGGAATAAACTACAATGAGCAGTTCTTC.

The genes are TRBV20-1 and TRBJ2-7, with D unresolved. V was pared by 6 bases and J by 7 bases, with 25 bases between. Germline CDR1 DFQATT, CDR2 SNEGSKA (reference sequence). This CDR3 comprises 15 residues. In DNA form, the CDR3 reads TGCAGTGCCCACATGCATCTAGGACCCTGGGATGAGCAGTACTTC. Protein: CSAHMHLGPWDEQYF.

This clonotype was seen more than once but under ten times. This chain links TRBV4-1 with TRBJ1-4, with D maybe TRBD1 (6 bases). V was shortened by 0 bases and J by 0 bases, with 14 bases between the two germline ends. CDR1 is MGHRA and CDR2 is YSYEKL in the germline V gene. This CDR3 is built from 18 residues. The CDR3 here is CASSQDAQGSATNEKLFF. CDR3 bases: TGCGCCAGCAGCCAAGATGCCCAGGGGTCTGCAACTAATGAAAAACTGTTTTTT.

DNA of the CDR3: TGTGCCAGCAGCTTAGGTCCGCGGGGGGCGAACACCGGGGAGCTGTTTTTT. This sequence encodes CASSLGPRGANTGELFF. The rearrangement uses TRBV7-3 and TRBJ2-2; TRBD2 matches at 8 bases. The CDR3 has 17 residues. The V segment lost 2 bases and the J segment 0 bases; nucleotides outside the gene matches: 5. The germline V gene encodes CDR1 SGHTA and CDR2 FQGTGA.

The chain couples TRBV20-1 to TRBJ2-3; weak D call: TRBD1 (6 bases). Germline-derived CDR1 and CDR2 are DFQATT and SNEGSKA (reference sequence). Trimming took 5 bases from V and 4 from J, leaving 22 bases between them. The CDR3 sequence is 16 residues long. CDR3 sequence (DNA): TGCAGTGCTGAGAGAATGCAGGGGTTTAGCGCAGATACGCAGTATTTT. It translates to CSAERMQGFSADTQYF.

This clonotype was recorded only once. The chain is built from TRBV4-3 and TRBJ1-1; D not certain. The germline V gene has CDR1 LGHNA and CDR2 YSLEER. The CDR3 has 14 residues. V shed 0 bases and J shed 8 bases, with 13 bases lying between them. The CDR3: CASSQERRVLEAFF. CDR3 sequence (DNA): TGCGCCAGCAGCCAAGAACGTCGGGTTCTCGAAGCTTTCTTT.

The chain couples TRBV4-3 to TRBJ2-2, with D possibly TRBD2 on 5 matching bases. V lost 0 bases, J lost 3 bases, and 14 bases lay in between. Germline V gene lookup returns CDR1 LGHNA and CDR2 YSLEER. The CDR3 runs to 17 residues. CDR3 in amino acids: CASSQDQRTSYTGELFF. Written as DNA, the CDR3 is TGCGCCAGCAGCCAAGATCAGCGGACCTCCTACACCGGGGAGCTGTTTTTT.

This clonotype appeared a single time. The chain joins TRBV11-2 to TRBJ2-3; D uncertain. V gave up 5 bases and J gave up 1 base, with 10 bases separating them. The CDR3 is made up of 14 amino acids. Per the germline V gene, CDR1 is SGHAT and CDR2 is FQNNGV. CDR3: CASSPYEGTDTQYF. The DNA of the CDR3 is TGTGCCAGCAGCCCTTACGAGGGCACAGATACGCAGTATTTT.

Notes on this clonotype: One end of the junction varies from germline; a read error may be responsible. This rearrangement joins TRBV3-1 to TRBJ2-6; D tentatively fits TRBD1 or TRBD2 (6 bases each). This CDR3 comprises 14 residues. Germline values: CDR1 LGHDT, CDR2 YNNKEL (reference sequence). As DNA, the CDR3 is TGTGCCAGCTCCGGGGGCACTGGGGCCAAAGTCCTGACTTTC. Encoded protein: CASSGGTGAKVLTF.

This clonotype has just one count. The chain recombines TRBV9 with TRBJ1-2; D remains unclear. CDR1 is SGDLS, CDR2 YYNGEE, per germline. V lost 3 bases, J lost 2 bases, and 5 bases lay in between. The CDR3 is made up of 12 amino acids. CDR3 coding DNA: TGTGCCAGCAGCGGAATCAACTATGGCTACACCTTC. Its protein product is CASSGINYGYTF.

The V gene is TRBV5-4, the J gene TRBJ1-2, with D perhaps TRBD1 (6 bases). The CDR3 spans 13 residues. Trimming took off 0 bases at V and 6 bases at J, with 9 bases between the two ends. Looked up from germline, CDR1 is SGHNT and CDR2 is YYREEE (reference sequence). The chain's CDR3 is CASSLEQGDGYTF. The CDR3 DNA is TGTGCCAGCAGCTTGGAACAGGGTGATGGCTACACCTTC. The full variable domain, with the rest looked up from reference TRBV5-4 and TRBJ1-2, is ETGVTQSPTHLIKTRGQQVTLRCSSQSGHNTVSWYQQALGQGPQFIFQYYREEENGRGNFPPRFSGLQFPNYSSELNVNALELDDSALYLCASSLEQGDGYTFGSGTRLTVV.

V usage is TRBV20-1 and J usage is TRBJ1-4, with 9 bases lining up with TRBD1. With V trimmed by 4 bases and J by 8 bases, 8 bases remained unmatched. The germline V gene has CDR1 DFQATT and CDR2 SNEGSKA (reference sequence). This CDR3 has 14 amino acids. This CDR3 is CSATLGQGPEKLFF. For the CDR3, the DNA is TGCAGTGCTACCCTGGGACAGGGCCCAGAAAAACTGTTTTTT.

The V and J genes are TRBV25-1 and TRBJ2-4; D not resolved. Germline lookup yields CDR1 MGHDK and CDR2 SYGVNS. Trimming stripped 5 bases from V and 0 bases from J, with 17 bases between. This CDR3 has 17 residues. DNA for the CDR3: TGTGCCAGCAGTACCCGAAAAGGGCCACTAGCCAAAAACATTCAGTACTTC. It translates to CASSTRKGPLAKNIQYF.

The chain recombines TRBV6-6 with TRBJ2-7; TRBD2 agrees at 10 bases. This CDR3 is 15 amino acids long. J was trimmed by 2 bases and V by 4 bases; bases with no gene match: 5. CDR1 is MNHNY, CDR2 SVGAGI, per germline (reference sequence). DNA for the CDR3: TGTGCCAGCAGTTCGGGACTAGCGCTCCCCTACGAGCAGTACTTC. Its translation is CASSSGLALPYEQYF.

The V and J genes are TRBV12-3 or TRBV12-4 and TRBJ1-4; D might be TRBD1 (6 bases). V lost 5 bases to trimming and J lost 14 bases, with 27 bases between them. The CDR3 has 16 residues. CDR3 sequence reads: CASSPSPLTGSDPLFF. The CDR3 nucleotides read TGTGCCAGCAGTCCTAGCCCTCTGACAGGTTCCGATCCGCTGTTTTTT.

V usage is TRBV29-1 and J usage is TRBJ2-1; tentative D call: TRBD1 (5 bases). This CDR3 comprises 11 residues. V dropped 5 bases and J dropped 11 bases, with 13 bases sitting between them. The germline CDR1 and CDR2 sequences are SQVTM and ANQGSEA. CDR3 loop: CSVLIGDQQFF. DNA for the CDR3: TGCAGCGTTCTTATAGGGGATCAGCAGTTCTTC.

This clonotype has a single count. Its ends do not fully match the called genes, so a read error is possible. The rearrangement uses TRBV19 and TRBJ2-7; D uncertain. There are 14 residues in the CDR3. CDR1 LNHDA and CDR2 SQIVND come from the germline V gene (reference sequence). DNA for the CDR3: TGTGCCAGTAGTATTCTCGGAGTCCCCTACGGGCAGTACTTC. Translation: CASSILGVPYGQYF.

This clonotype was counted between two and nine times. The CDR3 reads CASSQTGTGGQAYNEQFF. CDR3 sequence (DNA): TGTGCCAGCAGCCAAACCGGGACAGGGGGACAAGCCTACAATGAGCAGTTCTTC. The chain joins TRBV3-1 to TRBJ2-1, with 11 positions matching TRBD1. This CDR3 contains 18 residues. V dropped 2 bases and J dropped 2; count of bases not matched to a gene: 8. Germline-derived CDR1 and CDR2 are LGHDT and YNNKEL (reference sequence).